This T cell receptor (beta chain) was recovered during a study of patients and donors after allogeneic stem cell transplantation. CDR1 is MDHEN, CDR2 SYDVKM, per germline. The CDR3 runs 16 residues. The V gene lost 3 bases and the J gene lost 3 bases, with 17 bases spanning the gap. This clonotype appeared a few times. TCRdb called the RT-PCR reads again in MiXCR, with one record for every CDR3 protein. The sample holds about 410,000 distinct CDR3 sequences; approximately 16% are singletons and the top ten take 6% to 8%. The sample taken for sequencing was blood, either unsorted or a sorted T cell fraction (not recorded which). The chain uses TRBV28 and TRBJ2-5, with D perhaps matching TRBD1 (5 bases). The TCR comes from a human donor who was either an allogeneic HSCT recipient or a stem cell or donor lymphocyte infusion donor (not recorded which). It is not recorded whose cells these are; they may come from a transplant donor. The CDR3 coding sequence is TGTGCCAGCAGTTTTATCCGGACATCGATAGAAGAGACCCAGTACTTC. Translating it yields CASSFIRTSIEETQYF.